The clone carrying this T cell receptor (beta chain) was recorded once. Its antigen is unidentified. V lost 2 bases, J lost 6 bases, and 10 bases stayed unmatched. Germline assignment: CDR1 SGHAT and CDR2 FQNNGV. The length of the CDR3 is 18 residues. This sample is drawn from a study of T cell repertoires in cytomegalovirus infection. One entry per CDR3 protein results from TCRdb running MiXCR on the reads. The table has a few hundred thousand distinct CDR3 sequences, almost 40% seen once. This TCR derives from a human donor in good health (CMV status not recorded). Some clones in this sample may be carry-over from other donors' samples. Sequencing was performed on cultured PBMCs, taken from culture after CMV antigen stimulation. This rearrangement joins TRBV11-2 to TRBJ2-3, with 14 positions matching TRBD2. This CDR3 is CASSLSSRLAGGRDTQYF. The CDR3 coding sequence is TGTGCCAGCAGCTTATCTTCCAGACTAGCGGGGGGGCGGGATACGCAGTATTTT. Based on the CDR3 plus reference TRBV11-2 and TRBJ2-3, the full variable domain is EAGVAQSPRYKIIEKRQSVAFWCNPISGHATLYWYQQILGQGPKLLIQFQNNGVVDDSQLPKDRFSAERLKGVDSTLKIQPAKLEDSAVYLCASSLSSRLAGGRDTQYFGPGTRLTVL.